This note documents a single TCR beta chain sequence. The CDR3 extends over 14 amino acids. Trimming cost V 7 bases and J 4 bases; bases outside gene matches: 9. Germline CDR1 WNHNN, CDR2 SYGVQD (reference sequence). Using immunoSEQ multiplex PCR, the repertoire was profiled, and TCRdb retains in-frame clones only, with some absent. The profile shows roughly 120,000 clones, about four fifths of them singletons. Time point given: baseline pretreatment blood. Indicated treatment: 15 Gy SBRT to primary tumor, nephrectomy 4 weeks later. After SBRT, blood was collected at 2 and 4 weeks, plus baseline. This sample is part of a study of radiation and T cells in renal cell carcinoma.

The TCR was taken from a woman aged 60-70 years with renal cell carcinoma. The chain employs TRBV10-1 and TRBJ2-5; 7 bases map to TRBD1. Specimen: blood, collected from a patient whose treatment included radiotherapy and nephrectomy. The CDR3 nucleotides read TGCGCCAGCAAAAAGGGACAGAAGAGAGAGACCCAGTACTTC. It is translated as CASKKGQKRETQYF.